This T cell receptor beta chain was obtained from a study of CXCR3-negative and CXCR3-positive naive CD8 T cells (dated by TCRdb to the late 2010s). As for the study more broadly: In total, 130 million to 150 million TRB reads were obtained, or roughly 1.5 +/- 0.3 million reads per library. Diversity and physicochemical repertoire analyses were performed on about 12 donors pooled from two independent experiments. The TRBV-TRBJ cluster analysis covered naive subsets from a handful of donors and memory cells from 3 donors. Findings and caveats that apply to the study as a whole: Because surface CD5, which is linked to self-reactivity in mice, was comparable between the naive subsets, TCR interaction strength was also inferred from TRB CDR3 physicochemical properties. Freshly isolated PBMCs were used for most assays because CXCR3 expression went down partially after cryopreservation. Naive CXCR3-negative and CXCR3-positive cells from the same donor showed similar TRBV-TRBJ usage, whereas memory cells showed distinct patterns. Repertoire diversity was comparably high in both naive subsets but much lower in memory CD8+ T cells. TRB CDR3s from CXCR3-positive naive cells showed higher hydrophobicity (lower Kidera factor 4), lower energy, and higher strength and volume indices than CXCR3-negative naive cells.

The CDR3, from cysteine to phenylalanine, totals 15 residues. No DNA has been recorded. The germline V gene encodes CDR1 ENHRY and CDR2 SYGVKD. As to this clonotype: This clone's antigen is unknown.

Each CD8+ T cell subset was flow-sorted in triplicate, with over 250,000 cells per subset placed directly into RLT lysis buffer. To keep memory contaminants out, a stringent definition of naive CD8+ T cells was applied: CD45RO-CCR7+CD27+CD95-. Peripheral blood mononuclear cells were isolated from buffy coats using standard density gradient centrifugation. A FACSAria III was used to flow-sort naive CXCR3-negative and CXCR3-positive CD8+ T cells. Total RNA was extracted from sorted cells with an RNeasy Mini Kit. For sequencing, a NextSeq 550 was employed. The Human TCR Profiling Kit (MiLaboratory) was used to prepare UMI-labeled 5' RACE TRB cDNA libraries. cDNA synthesis used the entire amount of extracted RNA, and PCR amplification then used the entire amount of cDNA produced. The libraries were made side by side, with each library going through the same number of PCR cycles. The paper's processing steps were these. With a requirement of at least two reads per UMI, MIGEC and MiXCR extracted about 57,000 +/- 9,900 unique UMI-labeled TRB cDNA molecules per library. On average, approximately 40,000 +/- 10,000 functional in-frame TRB CDR3 nucleotide clonotypes lacking stop codons were found per library. Diversity metrics, including normalized Shannon-Wiener and Chao1, were computed in VDJtools after downsampling to 5000 UMI-labeled TRB molecules per sample. Clonotype-size-weighted physicochemical properties of the central five CDR3 residues (interaction energy, strength, volume and Kidera factor 4) were computed in VDJtools. TCRdb reprocessed the raw reads; every CDR3 protein sequence is a single record, and DNA is not supplied. The V and J calls shown here were made by TCRdb, not taken from the authors' results. The sample's clone listing holds about 120,000 distinct CDR3 sequences. The ten largest clones represent approximately 0.38% of the sample.

What was sequenced was naive CXCR3+ CD8+ T cells from blood. What this sample's cell subset or site label stands for: CD45RO-CCR7+CD27+CD95- naive CD8+ T cells expressing CXCR3 (TNR3+). The source of this sequence is a human donor in good health. Some clones in this sample may be carry-over from other donors' samples. The receptor chain draws on TRBV10-3 and TRBJ2-2; absent DNA, TCRdb's TRBD1 call cannot be checked. The CDR3 region has the sequence CAIRSTGANTGELFF.